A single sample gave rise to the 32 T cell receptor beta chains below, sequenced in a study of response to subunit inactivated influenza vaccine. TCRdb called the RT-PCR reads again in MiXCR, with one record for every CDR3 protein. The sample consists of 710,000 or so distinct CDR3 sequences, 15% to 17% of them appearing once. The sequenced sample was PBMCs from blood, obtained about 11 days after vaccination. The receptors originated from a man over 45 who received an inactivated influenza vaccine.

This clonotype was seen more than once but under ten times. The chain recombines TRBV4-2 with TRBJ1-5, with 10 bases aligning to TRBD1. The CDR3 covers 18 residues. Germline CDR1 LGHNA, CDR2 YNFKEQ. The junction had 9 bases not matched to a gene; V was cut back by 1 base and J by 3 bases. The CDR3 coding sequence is TGTGCCAGCAGCCAAGCCGTTGGGACAGGGGCGAACAATCAGCCCCAGCATTTT. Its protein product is CASSQAVGTGANNQPQHF.

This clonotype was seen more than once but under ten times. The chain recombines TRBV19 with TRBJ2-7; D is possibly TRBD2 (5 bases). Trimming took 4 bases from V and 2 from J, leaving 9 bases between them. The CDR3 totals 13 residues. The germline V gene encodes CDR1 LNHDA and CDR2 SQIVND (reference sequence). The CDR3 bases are TGTGCCAGTAGTAAACGGGAAGCCTACGAGCAGTACTTC. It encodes CASSKREAYEQYF. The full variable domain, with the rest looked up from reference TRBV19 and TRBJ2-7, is DGGITQSPKYLFRKEGQNVTLSCEQNLNHDAMYWYRQDPGQGLRLIYYSQIVNDFQKGDIAEGYSVSREKKESFPLTVTSAQKNPTAFYLCASSKREAYEQYFGPGTRLTVT.

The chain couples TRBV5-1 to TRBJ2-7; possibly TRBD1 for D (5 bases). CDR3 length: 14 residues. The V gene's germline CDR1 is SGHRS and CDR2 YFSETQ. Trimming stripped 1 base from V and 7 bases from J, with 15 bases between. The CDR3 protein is CASSLRAGSGEQYF. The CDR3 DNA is TGCGCCAGCAGCTTGAGAGCAGGGTCTGGGGAGCAGTACTTC.

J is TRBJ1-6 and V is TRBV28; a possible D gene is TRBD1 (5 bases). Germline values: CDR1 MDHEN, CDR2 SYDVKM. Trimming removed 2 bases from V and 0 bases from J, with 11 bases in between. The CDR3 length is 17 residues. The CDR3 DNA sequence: TGTGCCAGCAGTTTACGACAGTCAAGCTCCTATAATTCACCCCTCCACTTT. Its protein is CASSLRQSSSYNSPLHF.

DNA for the CDR3: TGTGCCAGTAGTACCCTTGGGTCACCCCTCCACTTT. Its translation: CASSTLGSPLHF. The chain couples TRBV19 to TRBJ1-6; D unresolved. The V end lost 4 bases, the J end lost 10 bases, and 8 bases lay between the germline ends. Germline CDR1 reads LNHDA; CDR2 reads SQIVND (reference sequence). This CDR3 spans 12 amino acids.

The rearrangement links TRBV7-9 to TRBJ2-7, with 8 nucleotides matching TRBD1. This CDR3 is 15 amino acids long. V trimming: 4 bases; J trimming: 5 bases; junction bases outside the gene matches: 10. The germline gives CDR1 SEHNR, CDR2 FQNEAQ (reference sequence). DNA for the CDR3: TGTGCCAGCAGCTCGGGACAGGTGAAGACAGACGAGCAGTACTTC. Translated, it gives CASSSGQVKTDEQYF.

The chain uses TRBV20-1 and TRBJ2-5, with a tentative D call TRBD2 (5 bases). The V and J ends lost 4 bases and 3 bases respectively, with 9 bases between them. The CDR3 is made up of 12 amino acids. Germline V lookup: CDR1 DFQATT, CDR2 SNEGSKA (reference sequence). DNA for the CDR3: TGCAGTGCTATAGCGAAAGAAGAGACCCAGTACTTC. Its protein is CSAIAKEETQYF.

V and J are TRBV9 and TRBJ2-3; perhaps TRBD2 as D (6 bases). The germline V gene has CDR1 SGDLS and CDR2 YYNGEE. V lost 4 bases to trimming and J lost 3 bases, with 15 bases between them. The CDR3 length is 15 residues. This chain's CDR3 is CASSPGGGWTDTQYF. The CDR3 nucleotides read TGTGCCAGCAGCCCTGGGGGAGGATGGACAGATACGCAGTATTTT.

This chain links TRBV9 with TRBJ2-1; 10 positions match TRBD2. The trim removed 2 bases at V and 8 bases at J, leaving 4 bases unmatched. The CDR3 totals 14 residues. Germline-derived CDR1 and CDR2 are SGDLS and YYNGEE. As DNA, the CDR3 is TGTGCCAGCAGCGTTTCCGGGACTAGCGATGAGCAGTTCTTC. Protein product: CASSVSGTSDEQFF.

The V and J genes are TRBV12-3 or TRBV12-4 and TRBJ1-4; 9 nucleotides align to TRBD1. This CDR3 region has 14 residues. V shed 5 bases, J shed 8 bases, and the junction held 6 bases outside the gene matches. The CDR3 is CASSGTGPGEKLFF. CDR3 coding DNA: TGTGCCAGCAGTGGGACAGGGCCAGGGGAAAAACTGTTTTTT.

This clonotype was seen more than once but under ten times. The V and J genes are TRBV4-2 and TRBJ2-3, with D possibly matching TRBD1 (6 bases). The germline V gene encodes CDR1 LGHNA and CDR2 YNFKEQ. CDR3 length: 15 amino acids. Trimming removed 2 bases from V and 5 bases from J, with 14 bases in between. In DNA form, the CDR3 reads TGTGCCAGCAGCCAATGGCTAGGGGGTGGAGATACGCAGTATTTT. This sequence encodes CASSQWLGGGDTQYF.

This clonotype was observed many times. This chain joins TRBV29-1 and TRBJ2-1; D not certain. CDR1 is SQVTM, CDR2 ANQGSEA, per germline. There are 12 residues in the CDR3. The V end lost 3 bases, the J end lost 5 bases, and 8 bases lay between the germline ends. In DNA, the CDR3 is TGCAGCGTTGAGCCAGGACACAATGAGCAGTTCTTC. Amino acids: CSVEPGHNEQFF.

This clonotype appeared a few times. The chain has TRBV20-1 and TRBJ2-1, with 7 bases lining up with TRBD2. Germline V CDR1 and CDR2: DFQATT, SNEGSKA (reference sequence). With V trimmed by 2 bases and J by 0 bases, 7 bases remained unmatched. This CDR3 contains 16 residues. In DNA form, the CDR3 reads TGCAGTGCTAGAAGGCTAGCGGAGACCTCCTACAATGAGCAGTTCTTC. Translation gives CSARRLAETSYNEQFF.

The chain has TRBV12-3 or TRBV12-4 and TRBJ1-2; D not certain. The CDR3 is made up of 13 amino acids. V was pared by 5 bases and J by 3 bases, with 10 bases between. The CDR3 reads CASSVTPYYGYTF. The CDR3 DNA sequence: TGTGCCAGCAGTGTCACCCCCTACTATGGCTACACCTTC.

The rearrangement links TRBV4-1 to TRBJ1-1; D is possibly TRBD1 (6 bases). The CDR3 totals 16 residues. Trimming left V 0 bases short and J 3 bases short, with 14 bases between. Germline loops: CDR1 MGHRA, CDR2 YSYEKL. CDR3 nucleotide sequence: TGCGCCAGCAGCCAAGAAGTTACCAGGGGTGACACTGAAGCTTTCTTT. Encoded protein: CASSQEVTRGDTEAFF.

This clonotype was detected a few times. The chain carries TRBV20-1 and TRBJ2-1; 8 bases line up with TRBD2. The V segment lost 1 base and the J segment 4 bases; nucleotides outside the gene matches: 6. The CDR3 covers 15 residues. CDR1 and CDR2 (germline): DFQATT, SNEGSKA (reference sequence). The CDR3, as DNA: TGCAGTGCTAGAGTTGCGGGAGGAATGTACAATGAGCAGTTCTTC. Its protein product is CSARVAGGMYNEQFF.

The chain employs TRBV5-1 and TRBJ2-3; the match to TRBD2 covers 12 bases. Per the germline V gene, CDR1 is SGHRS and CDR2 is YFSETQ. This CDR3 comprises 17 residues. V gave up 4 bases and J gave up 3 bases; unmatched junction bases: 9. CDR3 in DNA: TGCGCCAGCAGCGAGGCCCCCCTAGCGGGAGGGACAGATACGCAGTATTTT. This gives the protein CASSEAPLAGGTDTQYF.

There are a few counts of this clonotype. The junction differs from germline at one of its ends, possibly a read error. The CDR3: CASSSGTGNLNEQFF. The CDR3 DNA is TGTGCTAGCAGCTCCGGGACAGGAAACCTCAATGAGCAGTTCTTC. This chain links TRBV7-7 with TRBJ2-1; TRBD1 matches at 8 bases. The CDR3 is 15 amino acids. Per the germline V gene, CDR1 is SSHAT and CDR2 is FNYEAQ (reference sequence).

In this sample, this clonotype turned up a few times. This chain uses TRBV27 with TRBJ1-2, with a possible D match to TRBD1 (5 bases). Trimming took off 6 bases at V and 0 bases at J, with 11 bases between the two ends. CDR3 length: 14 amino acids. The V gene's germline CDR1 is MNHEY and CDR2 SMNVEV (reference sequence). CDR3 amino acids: CASSRGVTNYGYTF. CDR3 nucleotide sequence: TGTGCCAGCAGCCGGGGGGTTACTAACTATGGCTACACCTTC.

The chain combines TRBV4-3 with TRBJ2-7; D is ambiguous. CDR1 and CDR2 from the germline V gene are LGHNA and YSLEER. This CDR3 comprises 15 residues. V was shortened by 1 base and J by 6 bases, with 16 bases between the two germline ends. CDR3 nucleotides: TGCGCCAGCAGCCAAGTATATCGAGGTTTGGGCGAGCAGTACTTC. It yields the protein CASSQVYRGLGEQYF.

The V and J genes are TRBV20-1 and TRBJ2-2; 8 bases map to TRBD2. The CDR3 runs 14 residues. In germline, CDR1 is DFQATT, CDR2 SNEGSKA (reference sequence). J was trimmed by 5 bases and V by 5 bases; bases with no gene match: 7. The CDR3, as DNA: TGCAGTGCTGCGGGAGGAAGAAGGACCGGGGAGCTGTTTTTT. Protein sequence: CSAAGGRRTGELFF.

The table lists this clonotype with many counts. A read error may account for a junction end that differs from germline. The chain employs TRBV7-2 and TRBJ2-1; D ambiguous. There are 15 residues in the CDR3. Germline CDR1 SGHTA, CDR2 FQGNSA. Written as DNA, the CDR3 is TGTGCCAGCAGTTTAGATGGCGGTTCCTACAATGAGCAGTTCTTC. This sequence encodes CASSLDGGSYNEQFF.

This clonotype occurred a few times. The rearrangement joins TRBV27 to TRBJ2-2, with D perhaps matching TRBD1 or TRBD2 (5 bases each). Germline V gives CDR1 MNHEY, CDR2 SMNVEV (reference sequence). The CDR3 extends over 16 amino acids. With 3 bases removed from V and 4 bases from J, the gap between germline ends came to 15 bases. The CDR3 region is CASSFYGTEITGELFF. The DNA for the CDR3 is TGTGCCAGCAGTTTTTACGGGACGGAAATCACCGGGGAGCTGTTTTTT.

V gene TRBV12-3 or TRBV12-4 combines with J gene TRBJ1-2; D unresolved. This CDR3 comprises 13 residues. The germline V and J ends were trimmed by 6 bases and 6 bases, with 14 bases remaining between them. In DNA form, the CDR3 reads TGTGCCAGCAGCCCCGGTTGGAGGGATGGCTACACCTTC. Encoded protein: CASSPGWRDGYTF.

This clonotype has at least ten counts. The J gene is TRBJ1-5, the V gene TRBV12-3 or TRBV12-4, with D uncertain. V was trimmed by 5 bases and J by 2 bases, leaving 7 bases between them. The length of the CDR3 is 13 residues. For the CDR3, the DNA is TGTGCCAGCAGTGGAGCCGGCAATCAGCCCCAGCATTTT. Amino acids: CASSGAGNQPQHF.

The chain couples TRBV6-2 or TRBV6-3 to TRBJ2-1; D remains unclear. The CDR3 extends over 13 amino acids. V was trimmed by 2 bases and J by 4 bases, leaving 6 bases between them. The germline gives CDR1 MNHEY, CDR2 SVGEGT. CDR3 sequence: CASSYTRYNEQFF. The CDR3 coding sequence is TGTGCCAGCAGTTACACCCGTTACAATGAGCAGTTCTTC.

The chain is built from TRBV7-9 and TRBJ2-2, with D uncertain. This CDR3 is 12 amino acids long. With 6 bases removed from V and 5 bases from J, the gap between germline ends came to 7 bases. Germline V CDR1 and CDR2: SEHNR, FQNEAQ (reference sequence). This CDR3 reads CASRVLTGELFF. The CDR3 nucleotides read TGTGCCAGCAGGGTTCTAACCGGGGAGCTGTTTTTT.

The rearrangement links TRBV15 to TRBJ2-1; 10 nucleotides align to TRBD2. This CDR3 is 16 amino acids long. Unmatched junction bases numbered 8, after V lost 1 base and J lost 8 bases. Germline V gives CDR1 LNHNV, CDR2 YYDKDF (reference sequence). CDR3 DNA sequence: TGTGCCACCAGCAGAGGATATAGCGGGGGGTCAGATGAGCAGTTCTTC. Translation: CATSRGYSGGSDEQFF.

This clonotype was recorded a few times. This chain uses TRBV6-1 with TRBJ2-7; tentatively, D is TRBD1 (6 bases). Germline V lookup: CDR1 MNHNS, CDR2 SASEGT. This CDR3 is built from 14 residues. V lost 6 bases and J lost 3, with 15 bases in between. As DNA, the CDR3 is TGTGCCAGCAGATCAACTAAACAGGGCTACGAGCAGTACTTC. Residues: CASRSTKQGYEQYF.

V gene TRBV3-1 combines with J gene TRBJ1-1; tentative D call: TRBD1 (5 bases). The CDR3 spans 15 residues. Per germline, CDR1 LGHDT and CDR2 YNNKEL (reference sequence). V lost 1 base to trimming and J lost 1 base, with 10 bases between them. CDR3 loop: CASSQVGGRNTEAFF. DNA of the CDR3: TGTGCCAGCAGCCAAGTCGGGGGGAGGAACACTGAAGCTTTCTTT.

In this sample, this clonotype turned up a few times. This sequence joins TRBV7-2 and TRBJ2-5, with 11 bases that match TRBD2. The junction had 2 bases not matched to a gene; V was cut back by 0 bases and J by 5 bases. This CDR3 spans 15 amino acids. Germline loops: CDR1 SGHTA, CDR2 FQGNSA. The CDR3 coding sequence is TGTGCCAGCAGCTTAGCGACTAGCGGGGTTGAGACCCAGTACTTC. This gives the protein CASSLATSGVETQYF.

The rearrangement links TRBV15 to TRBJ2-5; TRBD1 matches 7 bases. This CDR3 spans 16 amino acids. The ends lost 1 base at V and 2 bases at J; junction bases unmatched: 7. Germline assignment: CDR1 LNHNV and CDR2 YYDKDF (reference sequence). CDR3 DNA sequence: TGTGCCACCAGCAGAGGGACAGGAGGCCTACAAGAGACCCAGTACTTC. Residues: CATSRGTGGLQETQYF.